The 31 T cell receptor beta chains below all came from one sample that was sequenced in a study of CD8 T cells in Susac syndrome. RNA totalling about 0.45 to 1 ug underwent reverse transcription with random hexamers. Using its own MiXCR run on the immunoSEQ multiplex PCR reads, TCRdb lists one record per CDR3 protein. The sample has 150,000 or so distinct CDR3 sequences; around 95% are singletons. Material for sequencing was CD4+ T cells from PBMCs. The receptors shown here come from a human donor with Susac syndrome.

The rearrangement uses TRBV20-1 and TRBJ2-5, with D perhaps TRBD1 (6 bases). V was pared by 1 base and J by 4 bases, with 10 bases between. Germline values: CDR1 DFQATT, CDR2 SNEGSKA (reference sequence). This CDR3 comprises 13 residues. In DNA, the CDR3 is TGCAGTGCTAGAGGGGGGCAGTTAGAGACCCAGTACTTC. Its translation: CSARGGQLETQYF.

V gene TRBV30 combines with J gene TRBJ2-7, with D perhaps matching TRBD2 (6 bases). V dropped 3 bases and J dropped 1 base, with 7 bases sitting between them. This CDR3 contains 12 residues. Germline CDR1 GTSNPN, CDR2 SVGIG (reference sequence). CDR3 DNA sequence: TGTGCCTGGAGCGGGGGATCCTACGAGCAGTACTTC. Translation: CAWSGGSYEQYF.

J is TRBJ2-2 and V is TRBV4-1; 8 bases line up with TRBD2. CDR3 length: 15 amino acids. CDR1 is MGHRA and CDR2 is YSYEKL in the germline V gene. J gave up 7 bases and V 4 bases, and 8 bases lay outside the gene matches. The DNA for the CDR3 is TGCGCCAGCAGCCGGACCGGGACTAGTAGCGGGGAGCTGTTTTTT. It specifies CASSRTGTSSGELFF.

This chain links TRBV27 with TRBJ2-1, with 9 positions matching TRBD2. With V trimmed by 5 bases and J by 6 bases, 14 bases remained unmatched. The CDR3 loop spans 17 amino acids. Germline CDR1 MNHEY, CDR2 SMNVEV (reference sequence). CDR3 in amino acids: CASSQTFGGGAINEQFF. The CDR3 DNA is TGTGCCAGCAGTCAAACATTTGGCGGGGGGGCTATCAATGAGCAGTTCTTC.

The V and J genes are TRBV10-3 and TRBJ2-2; D is tentatively TRBD1 or TRBD2 (6 bases each). Trimming shortened V by 10 bases and J by 1 base, and 13 bases separated the two germline ends. This CDR3 spans 14 amino acids. The germline V gene encodes CDR1 ENHRY and CDR2 SYGVKD. The DNA for the CDR3 is TGTGCCACCCGAGGGGGAGGGAACACCGGGGAGCTGTTTTTT. Protein: CATRGGGNTGELFF.

This clonotype was seen just once. The CDR3 spells CASSRAVGGGTYNEQFF. As DNA, the CDR3 is TGTGCCAGCAGCCGGGCTGTAGGGGGGGGAACCTACAATGAGCAGTTCTTC. The chain combines TRBV7-2 with TRBJ2-1; the D gene is possibly TRBD2 (7 bases). CDR1 is SGHTA and CDR2 is FQGNSA in the germline V gene. The germline V and J ends were trimmed by 5 bases and 2 bases, with 19 bases remaining between them. CDR3 length equals 17 residues. Supplemented by reference TRBV7-2 and TRBJ2-1, the full variable domain reads GAGVSQSPSNKVTEKGKDVELRCDPISGHTALYWYRQSLGQGLEFLIYFQGNSAPDKSGLPSDRFSAERTGGSVSTLTIQRTQQEDSAVYLCASSRAVGGGTYNEQFFGPGTRLTVL.

The chain carries TRBV10-3 and TRBJ2-1; the D is unclear. This CDR3 region has 16 residues. The germline V and J ends were trimmed by 7 bases and 0 bases, with 16 bases remaining between them. Germline V CDR1 and CDR2: ENHRY, SYGVKD. The CDR3 sequence: CAITSGSLSSYNEQFF. The CDR3 DNA reads as TGTGCCATCACCTCCGGATCGCTAAGCTCCTACAATGAGCAGTTCTTC.

This chain joins TRBV4-1 and TRBJ2-1; TRBD1 matches at 10 bases. CDR3 length: 18 amino acids. Germline V gene sequence: CDR1 MGHRA, CDR2 YSYEKL. Germline trimming cut 2 bases from V and 2 bases from J; bases unmatched to any gene: 9. CDR3 sequence (DNA): TGCGCCAGCAGCCAACGACATACCGGGACAGGGGCCTACAATGAGCAGTTCTTC. Translated, it gives CASSQRHTGTGAYNEQFF.

The CDR3 sequence: CASSLGGGQGQPQHF. The CDR3 nucleotides read TGTGCCAGCAGCTTAGGCGGGGGACAGGGTCAGCCCCAGCATTTT. The chain employs TRBV7-9 and TRBJ1-5; 9 bases map to TRBD1. Germline CDR1 reads SEHNR; CDR2 reads FQNEAQ (reference sequence). This CDR3 is 15 amino acids long. The V and J ends lost 1 base and 6 bases, in that order; junction bases with no gene match: 4.

V and J are TRBV25-1 and TRBJ1-2; D is perhaps TRBD1 (6 bases). The ends were cut back, 3 bases at V and 4 bases at J, with 15 bases in the middle. The CDR3 extends over 15 amino acids. Germline V gene sequence: CDR1 MGHDK, CDR2 SYGVNS. The CDR3 bases are TGTGCCAGCAGTGAGGCAGGGGACCCCCTCTATGGCTACACCTTC. Translated: CASSEAGDPLYGYTF.

V is TRBV18 and J is TRBJ2-1; D unresolved. Between the trimmed V and J ends, which lost 5 bases and 1 base, there was a span of 18 bases. This CDR3 has 17 amino acids. Germline CDR1 reads KGHSH; CDR2 reads LQKENI. The CDR3, as DNA: TGTGCCAGCTCAGTGAACAGAGATGTATTTTCCTACAATGAGCAGTTCTTC. This codes for CASSVNRDVFSYNEQFF. Combining the CDR3 with reference TRBV18 and TRBJ2-1 gives the whole variable domain NAGVMQNPRHLVRRRGQEARLRCSPMKGHSHVYWYRQLPEEGLKFMVYLQKENIIDESGMPKERFSAEFPKEGPSILRIQQVVRGDSAAYFCASSVNRDVFSYNEQFFGPGTRLTVL.

V gene TRBV7-2 combines with J gene TRBJ1-1, with 7 bases aligning to TRBD1. There are 14 residues in the CDR3. After removal of 5 bases from V and 3 bases from J, the junction contained 6 bases not matched to a gene. Looked up from germline, CDR1 is SGHTA and CDR2 is FQGNSA. CDR3 amino acids: CASSPDRVYTEAFF. CDR3 nucleotides: TGTGCCAGCAGCCCAGACAGGGTCTACACTGAAGCTTTCTTT. The whole variable domain, remainder taken from reference TRBV7-2 and TRBJ1-1, is GAGVSQSPSNKVTEKGKDVELRCDPISGHTALYWYRQSLGQGLEFLIYFQGNSAPDKSGLPSDRFSAERTGGSVSTLTIQRTQQEDSAVYLCASSPDRVYTEAFFGQGTRLTVV.

The gene calls are TRBV20-1 and TRBJ1-2; D call uncertain. Germline CDR1 and CDR2: DFQATT and SNEGSKA (reference sequence). The CDR3 runs to 14 residues. The V end was cut by 4 bases, the J end by 3 bases, with 15 bases between. CDR3 residues: CSATRQGYDYGYTF. For the CDR3, the DNA is TGCAGTGCTACGCGCCAAGGGTATGACTATGGCTACACCTTC.

This chain connects TRBV29-1 to TRBJ2-5, with a tentative D call TRBD2 (5 bases). The CDR3 has 13 amino acids. The V gene lost 4 bases and the J gene lost 1 base, with 10 bases spanning the gap. Germline assignment: CDR1 SQVTM and CDR2 ANQGSEA. CDR3 sequence (DNA): TGCAGCGTTGGTGCGGGCCTCCAAGAGACCCAGTACTTC. It translates to CSVGAGLQETQYF. Based on the CDR3 plus reference TRBV29-1 and TRBJ2-5, the full variable domain is SAVISQKPSRDICQRGTSLTIQCQVDSQVTMMFWYRQQPGQSLTLIATANQGSEATYESGFVIDKFPISRPNLTFSTLTVSNMSPEDSSIYLCSVGAGLQETQYFGPGTRLLVL.

J is TRBJ2-1 and V is TRBV15; 8 nucleotides match TRBD2. The germline gives CDR1 LNHNV, CDR2 YYDKDF (reference sequence). V shed 4 bases, J shed 5 bases, and the junction held 10 bases outside the gene matches. The CDR3 runs 16 residues. The CDR3 region is CATSNGLADYNNEQFF. The DNA of the CDR3 is TGTGCCACCAGCAACGGACTAGCAGACTATAACAATGAGCAGTTCTTC.

The genes are TRBV20-1 and TRBJ1-2; D unclear. The V gene lost 6 bases and the J gene lost 3 bases, with 8 bases spanning the gap. The CDR3 is 11 amino acids. CDR1 is DFQATT, CDR2 SNEGSKA, per germline (reference sequence). The CDR3 DNA is TGCAGTGCCATCAGAGACTATGGCTACACCTTC. It codes for CSAIRDYGYTF.

The chain has TRBV12-3 or TRBV12-4 and TRBJ2-7; TRBD2 is a possible D gene (7 bases). Trimming cost V 5 bases and J 0 bases, with 8 bases left between them. The CDR3 runs to 13 residues. CDR3 sequence (DNA): TGTGCCAGCAGTCGGGGGGCCTCCTACGAGCAGTACTTC. Residues: CASSRGASYEQYF.

The sample holds one count of this clonotype. The V gene is TRBV27, the J gene TRBJ1-5; the D gene is possibly TRBD1 (5 bases). The CDR3 sequence is 15 residues long. V lost 3 bases to trimming and J lost 5 bases, with 14 bases between them. In germline, CDR1 is MNHEY, CDR2 SMNVEV (reference sequence). The CDR3 sequence is CASSFVAGAHQPQHF. The DNA of the CDR3 is TGTGCCAGCAGTTTTGTTGCCGGGGCGCATCAGCCCCAGCATTTT.

The chain has TRBV12-3 or TRBV12-4 and TRBJ2-3, with D possibly matching TRBD2 (6 bases). The CDR3 covers 14 residues. The V end lost 6 bases, the J end lost 6 bases, and 16 bases lay between the germline ends. This chain's CDR3 is CASSPSGVGDTQYF. DNA of the CDR3: TGTGCCAGCAGCCCCTCGGGAGTAGGGGATACGCAGTATTTT.

The chain is built from TRBV6-5 and TRBJ2-7; TRBD2 matches at 11 bases. In germline, CDR1 is MNHEY, CDR2 SVGAGI. Trimming removed 6 bases from V and 1 base from J; junction bases left unmatched: 2. This CDR3 region has 14 residues. The CDR3 region has the DNA TGTGCCAGCAGAGCTAGCGGGAGGTCCTACGAGCAGTACTTC. It encodes CASRASGRSYEQYF.

The chain is built from TRBV28 and TRBJ1-2; D not resolved. The CDR3 consists of 12 residues. The V end was cut by 3 bases, the J end by 4 bases, with 6 bases between. From germline, CDR1 is MDHEN and CDR2 SYDVKM. In DNA, the CDR3 is TGTGCCAGCAGTTTGACGGCCTATGGCTACACCTTC. This gives the protein CASSLTAYGYTF.

The V gene is TRBV4-3, the J gene TRBJ2-2; D gene ambiguous. V was pared by 4 bases and J by 0 bases, with 15 bases between. The germline V gene encodes CDR1 LGHNA and CDR2 YSLEER. CDR3 length equals 17 residues. CDR3 loop: CASSRTFDGSNTGELFF. As DNA, the CDR3 is TGCGCCAGCAGCCGGACGTTCGACGGATCGAACACCGGGGAGCTGTTTTTT.

V usage is TRBV2 and J usage is TRBJ2-7; D possibly matches TRBD1 or TRBD2 (5 bases each). This CDR3 comprises 18 residues. Trimming cost V 0 bases and J 2 bases, with 20 bases left between them. Germline V lookup: CDR1 SNHLY, CDR2 FYNNEI. In DNA, the CDR3 is TGTGCCAGCAGTGAAGCGTACCTAGGGACGTCCTCTCCCTACGAGCAGTACTTC. Its protein is CASSEAYLGTSSPYEQYF.

This chain uses TRBV20-1 with TRBJ2-2; TRBD2 agrees at 7 bases. This CDR3 is built from 15 residues. The V gene's germline CDR1 is DFQATT and CDR2 SNEGSKA (reference sequence). Trimming removed 0 bases from V and 5 bases from J; junction bases left unmatched: 6. CDR3 sequence reads: CSARDAGVVTGELFF. For the CDR3, the DNA is TGCAGTGCTAGAGATGCGGGAGTAGTAACCGGGGAGCTGTTTTTT.

V usage is TRBV7-9 and J usage is TRBJ1-1, with D uncertain. Germline lookup yields CDR1 SEHNR and CDR2 FQNEAQ (reference sequence). The length of the CDR3 is 14 residues. V dropped 5 bases and J dropped 1 base, with 11 bases sitting between them. This CDR3 reads CASSPALGNTEAFF. The CDR3 DNA reads as TGTGCCAGCAGCCCAGCTCTAGGGAACACTGAAGCTTTCTTT. Looking up the rest from reference TRBV7-9 and TRBJ1-1 gives the full variable domain: DTGVSQNPRHKITKRGQNVTFRCDPISEHNRLYWYRQTLGQGPEFLTYFQNEAQLEKSRLLSDRFSAERPKGSFSTLEIQRTEQGDSAMYLCASSPALGNTEAFFGQGTRLTVV.

V gene TRBV27 combines with J gene TRBJ1-2; 9 bases match TRBD1. Looked up from germline, CDR1 is MNHEY and CDR2 is SMNVEV (reference sequence). Trimming at V came to 5 bases and at J to 3 bases, leaving 7 bases not matched to a gene. The CDR3 covers 15 residues. In nucleotides, the CDR3 is TGTGCCAGCAGTGGGACAGGGCGGGAGGACTATGGCTACACCTTC. Protein product: CASSGTGREDYGYTF.

J is TRBJ1-2 and V is TRBV7-9, with 7 bases lining up with TRBD1. The germline CDR1 and CDR2 sequences are SEHNR and FQNEAQ (reference sequence). V trimming: 3 bases; J trimming: 7 bases; junction bases outside the gene matches: 5. The CDR3 has 13 residues. This CDR3 is CASSLPTGAGYTF. The CDR3 DNA is TGTGCCAGCAGCTTGCCTACAGGGGCTGGCTACACCTTC.

The V and J genes are TRBV15 and TRBJ2-7; perhaps TRBD1 as D (5 bases). The germline gives CDR1 LNHNV, CDR2 YYDKDF (reference sequence). Deletions cut 1 base from V and 6 bases from J, with 19 bases between. The CDR3 is made up of 16 amino acids. The CDR3 sequence: CATSRGTVGRVREQYF. In DNA, the CDR3 is TGTGCCACCAGCAGAGGAACGGTTGGCAGGGTCCGCGAGCAGTACTTC.

The rearrangement joins TRBV25-1 to TRBJ2-1; maybe TRBD2 (6 bases). Trimming pared 5 bases from V and 0 bases from J, leaving 14 bases between. There are 16 residues in the CDR3. Germline lookup yields CDR1 MGHDK and CDR2 SYGVNS. CDR3 in amino acids: CASSPGGSLSYNEQFF. CDR3 DNA sequence: TGTGCCAGCAGTCCTGGGGGGTCCCTCTCCTACAATGAGCAGTTCTTC.

In its sample, this clonotype was seen once. The chain is built from TRBV5-1 and TRBJ1-2; perhaps TRBD1 as D (6 bases). The CDR3 extends over 13 amino acids. V lost 4 bases and J 3 bases, leaving 10 bases between the germline ends. CDR1 and CDR2 from the germline V gene are SGHRS and YFSETQ. CDR3 in amino acids: CASSLAGDYGYTF. The CDR3 DNA sequence: TGCGCCAGCAGCCTCGCAGGGGACTATGGCTACACCTTC.

A single count supports this clonotype. The chain combines TRBV4-1 with TRBJ2-3, with 13 bases fitting TRBD2. Germline lookup yields CDR1 MGHRA and CDR2 YSYEKL. The V segment lost 4 bases and the J segment 1 base; nucleotides outside the gene matches: 8. This CDR3 is built from 18 residues. The CDR3 loop reads CASSRTWTSGGGTDTQYF. CDR3 nucleotides: TGCGCCAGCAGCCGTACGTGGACTAGCGGGGGAGGCACAGATACGCAGTATTTT.